The 12 T cell receptor beta chains below come from one sample, sequenced in a study of beta chain features in type 1 diabetes. Reverse transcription of all isolated RNA meant that expressed TCRB transcripts were sequenced. TCRdb's table, derived via immunoSEQ multiplex PCR, lists solely in-frame clones and lacks some. The data show about 370,000 clones, approximately 16% seen once. The source material was naive CD4+ T cells from blood. The receptors were sampled from a woman under 30 in good health.

V gene TRBV7-2 combines with J gene TRBJ2-3; TRBD2 matches at 8 bases. From germline, CDR1 is SGHTA and CDR2 FQGNSA. CDR3 length equals 15 residues. V lost 7 bases, J lost 4 bases, and 10 bases stayed unmatched. The CDR3 DNA follows: TGTGCCAGCACCCTACAGGGTAGCGGGGCAGATACGCAGTATTTT. Translated: CASTLQGSGADTQYF.

The chain employs TRBV5-1 and TRBJ2-5; no clear D. Germline V gene lookup returns CDR1 SGHRS and CDR2 YFSETQ. V lost 4 bases and J lost 0, with 16 bases in between. The CDR3 is made up of 16 amino acids. CDR3 sequence reads: CASSPRRDLYQETQYF. CDR3 sequence (DNA): TGCGCCAGCAGCCCTAGGCGAGACTTGTACCAAGAGACCCAGTACTTC.

This clone showed up just a few times. The chain joins TRBV19 to TRBJ2-7, with 7 bases fitting TRBD1. The CDR3 sequence is 15 residues long. V lost 7 bases, J lost 8 bases, and 17 bases stayed unmatched. Germline V gene data show CDR1 as LNHDA and CDR2 as SQIVND (reference sequence). CDR3 region: CASTQSTGPRGQQYF. The CDR3 DNA reads as TGTGCCAGTACCCAGTCGACAGGGCCCCGTGGTCAGCAGTACTTC.

This clone was seen a handful of times. The V call is TRBV19, the J call TRBJ2-1; TRBD1 matches 7 bases. The length of the CDR3 is 15 residues. Per germline, CDR1 LNHDA and CDR2 SQIVND (reference sequence). With V trimmed by 8 bases and J by 1 base, 8 bases remained unmatched. DNA of the CDR3: TGTGCCAGTCAAATCGACAGGGATTCCTACAATGAGCAGTTCTTC. Translated, it gives CASQIDRDSYNEQFF.

This clone was recorded a few times. This chain connects TRBV9 to TRBJ2-7, with 8 nucleotides matching TRBD1. The CDR3 spans 12 residues. Germline CDR1 reads SGDLS; CDR2 reads YYNGEE. Trimming cost V 5 bases and J 2 bases; bases outside gene matches: 0. The CDR3 nucleotides read TGTGCCAGCAGGACAGGGGCCTACGAGCAGTACTTC. Translated: CASRTGAYEQYF.

This clone was observed a few times. V is TRBV2 and J is TRBJ2-7; 8 bases match TRBD2. CDR1 is SNHLY and CDR2 is FYNNEI in the germline V gene. The V and J ends lost 2 bases and 5 bases, in that order; junction bases with no gene match: 11. The CDR3 spans 16 residues. The CDR3 loop reads CASSEIEPSGHHEQYF. CDR3 in DNA: TGTGCCAGCAGTGAAATTGAGCCTAGCGGGCATCACGAGCAGTACTTC.

This clone has more than one count but fewer than ten. The chain is built from TRBV6-5 and TRBJ2-1; 9 nucleotides agree with TRBD1. The germline V gene encodes CDR1 MNHEY and CDR2 SVGAGI. The CDR3 is 15 residues long. V was pared by 5 bases and J by 4 bases, with 6 bases of the junction left unmatched. The CDR3 loop reads CASSQDRGQYNEQFF. The CDR3 DNA follows: TGTGCCAGCAGTCAGGACAGGGGACAATACAATGAGCAGTTCTTC.

This clone showed up just a few times. The rearrangement uses TRBV19 and TRBJ2-5, with TRBD2 identical over 7 bases. Trimming removed 1 base from V and 3 bases from J; junction bases left unmatched: 11. The CDR3 extends over 17 amino acids. Looked up from germline, CDR1 is LNHDA and CDR2 is SQIVND (reference sequence). The CDR3 nucleotides are TGTGCCAGTAGTATAGGTGTCTCGCGGGGGATCGAAGAGACCCAGTACTTC. This sequence encodes CASSIGVSRGIEETQYF.

The genes are TRBV2 and TRBJ2-2; 8 bases agree with TRBD2. Germline V gene sequence: CDR1 SNHLY, CDR2 FYNNEI. Trimming took 6 bases from V and 2 from J; bases not matched to a gene: 2. This CDR3 spans 14 amino acids. The CDR3 sequence: CASRGLANTGELFF. The CDR3 nucleotides read TGTGCCAGCAGAGGACTAGCTAACACCGGGGAGCTGTTTTTT.

V gene TRBV28 combines with J gene TRBJ2-4; 7 bases are shared with TRBD1. CDR1 is MDHEN, CDR2 SYDVKM, per germline. The V and J ends lost 5 bases and 8 bases, in that order; junction bases with no gene match: 9. The CDR3 loop spans 14 amino acids. The chain's CDR3 is CASSPADRSHIQYF. CDR3 DNA: TGTGCCAGCAGTCCCGCGGACAGGTCCCACATTCAGTACTTC.

There are a few counts of this clone. The V and J genes are TRBV30 and TRBJ2-5; 8 bases are a match to TRBD1. CDR3 size: 15 residues. Germline CDR1 reads GTSNPN; CDR2 reads SVGIG (reference sequence). The V and J ends lost 3 bases and 3 bases, in that order; junction bases with no gene match: 9. This CDR3 is CAWRIPSTGEETQYF. The CDR3 DNA reads as TGTGCCTGGAGAATACCTTCGACAGGGGAAGAGACCCAGTACTTC. The full variable domain, rest sourced from reference TRBV30 and TRBJ2-5, is SQTIHQWPATLVQPVGSPLSLECTVEGTSNPNLYWYRQAAGRGLQLLFYSVGIGQISSEVPQNLSASRPQDRQFILSSKKLLLSDSGFYLCAWRIPSTGEETQYFGPGTRLLVL.

The chain couples TRBV18 to TRBJ2-3, with TRBD2 as a possible D gene (5 bases). This CDR3 is built from 16 residues. Germline-derived CDR1 and CDR2 are KGHSH and LQKENI. V dropped 3 bases and J dropped 4 bases, with 17 bases sitting between them. The CDR3 DNA sequence: TGTGCCAGCTCACCCATAATACCTCGGGGATCAGATACGCAGTATTTT. Translation: CASSPIIPRGSDTQYF.